This T cell receptor beta chain was captured in a study of blood T cell repertoires in COVID-19. The CDR3 contains 15 residues. The germline CDR1 and CDR2 sequences are KGHSH and LQKENI. V dropped 6 bases and J dropped 6 bases, with 20 bases sitting between them. Sequencing used immunoSEQ multiplex PCR; TCRdb keeps in-frame clones, though not all of them. The sample has 210,000 or so clones, approximately 80% seen once. The sequence derives from a woman in her fifties or sixties with acute COVID-19. The sequencing sample was made of PBMCs or T cells enriched from blood (not recorded which). The rearrangement uses TRBV18 and TRBJ1-1; D uncertain. CDR3 region: CASSPNKIPIAEAFF. Written as DNA, the CDR3 is TGTGCCAGCTCGCCGAATAAAATCCCTATTGCTGAAGCTTTCTTT.